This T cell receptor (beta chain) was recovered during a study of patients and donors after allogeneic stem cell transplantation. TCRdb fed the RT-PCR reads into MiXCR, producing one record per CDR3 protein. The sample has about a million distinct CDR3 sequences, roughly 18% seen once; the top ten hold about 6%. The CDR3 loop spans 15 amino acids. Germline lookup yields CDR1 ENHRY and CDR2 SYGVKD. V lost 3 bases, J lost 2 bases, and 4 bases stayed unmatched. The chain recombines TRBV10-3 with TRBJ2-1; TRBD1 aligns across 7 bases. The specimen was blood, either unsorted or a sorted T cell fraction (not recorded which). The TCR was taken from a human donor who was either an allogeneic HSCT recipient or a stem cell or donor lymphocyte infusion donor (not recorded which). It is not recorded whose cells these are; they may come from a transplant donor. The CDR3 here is CAISDSGGPYNEQFF. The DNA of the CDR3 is TGTGCCATCAGTGATTCAGGGGGTCCCTACAATGAGCAGTTCTTC.